This T cell receptor beta chain was identified during a study of control samples from healthy donors and cancer patients. Assay: immunoSEQ multiplex PCR; the TCRdb copy retains only in-frame clones and omits some. Here the sample spans about 140,000 clones, about 89% being singletons. V lost 8 bases, J lost 7 bases, and 13 bases stayed unmatched. CDR3 length: 14 amino acids. Germline CDR1 reads SGHTA; CDR2 reads FQGTGA. This chain joins TRBV7-3 and TRBJ2-7; 8 bases are a match to TRBD1. This receptor was identified in a man aged 18 to 29 in good health. Sequencing was done on a sample of blood. The CDR3 sequence: CASRPSTGAYEQYF. The CDR3 DNA is TGTGCCAGCCGCCCCTCGACAGGGGCGTATGAGCAGTACTTC.